The entry that follows covers one TCR beta chain sequence. Its antigen is unknown. This sample was taken from a study of blood T cells in healthy people across ages. Study as a whole: The template switching approach captured approximately one barcoded beta molecule for every two T cells. Findings and caveats of the study: Long-lived donors carried more naive CD4+ cells and greater diversity than aged donors.

A J-beta primer mix and a sample-barcoded 5' primer were used in a second PCR of roughly 6 to 12 cycles. Each CDR3 protein is one row after TCRdb ran MiXCR on the 5' RACE reads. The data contain 1.5 million to 2 million distinct CDR3 sequences, around half of them singletons. The donors, aged about 6 to 90, were healthy Caucasians from Russia. Approximately 9 milliliters of peripheral blood were drawn from each donor into EDTA-treated tubes. Sequenced input: blood. This TCR was recovered from a woman aged 35 to 49 in good health.

The CDR3 DNA reads as TGCAGTGCTGCGAGCGGGGGAGGGGCCACAGATACGCAGTATTTT. Translation gives CSAASGGGATDTQYF. V gene TRBV20-1 combines with J gene TRBJ2-3; 8 bases are shared with TRBD2. V gave up 5 bases and J gave up 2 bases; unmatched junction bases: 9. The CDR3 loop spans 15 amino acids. Germline CDR1 reads DFQATT; CDR2 reads SNEGSKA (reference sequence).